Here is one TCR beta chain with its context. The antigen is unknown. This specimen comes from a study of post-analysis software for immune sequencing data. Study-level information: The courses of disease that were included comprised relapsing-remitting, secondary progressive and progressive-relapsing multiple sclerosis.

The CDR3 covers 15 residues. Trimming took 0 bases from V and 0 from J, leaving 8 bases between them. The TCR beta cDNA libraries contained unique molecular identifiers. TCRdb processed the PCR reads anew with MiXCR; each CDR3 protein has one entry. The sample consists of roughly 670,000 distinct CDR3 sequences, roughly three fifths of them appearing once. Overall study findings and caveats: Higher frequency in patients than in controls was seen for a handful of TRBV segments, with TRBV5-6, TRBV5-1 and TRBV20-1 among them. Controls showed significantly higher normalized Chao1 diversity than did multiple sclerosis patients. Clustering by F measure revealed strong co-clustering among samples prepared together in one batch.

This receptor was taken from a girl under 10 years old with multiple sclerosis. The sample comprised blood. This chain links TRBV12-3 or TRBV12-4 with TRBJ1-1, with D perhaps matching TRBD1 (6 bases). CDR3 sequence (DNA): TGTGCCAGCAGTTTAGCAGACAGGTTGAACACTGAAGCTTTCTTT. It codes for CASSLADRLNTEAFF.